Sequencing of this T cell receptor beta chain was carried out in a study of blood T cell repertoires in COVID-19. At the level of the study: The samples span acute and convalescent COVID-19 from the United States, Italy and Spain. In each case, the material was cDNA or gDNA derived from T cells, B-cell-depleted T cells, or PBMCs.

This CDR3 region has 15 residues. The V and J ends lost 5 bases and 8 bases, in that order; junction bases with no gene match: 10. Germline values: CDR1 LNHNV, CDR2 YYDKDF (reference sequence). Per the authors' pipeline: Amplification with reference gene primers provided the estimates of nucleated cell counts. Libraries were prepared by immunoSEQ multiplex PCR; TCRdb keeps only in-frame clonotypes and omits some of them. V and J calls and clone size follow that table, whereas D and trimming were derived from the DNA. The sample shows around 160,000 clones, around 92% of them seen only once. The TCR originated in a man in his 60s with acute or convalescent COVID-19. This chain links TRBV15 with TRBJ2-3; 10 bases map to TRBD1. The sample taken for sequencing was peripheral blood. The CDR3 here is CATSSLGTGASTQYF. The CDR3 DNA is TGTGCCACCAGCTCTCTAGGGACAGGGGCGTCTACGCAGTATTTT.